The rows below give T cell receptor beta chains drawn from one sample of a study of shared clonotypes between healthy human individuals. Sequencing was performed with immunoSEQ multiplex PCR; in TCRdb, only in-frame clones are kept and a portion is missing. The sample includes 1.5 million to 2.5 million clones, just under 95% of them seen just once. The specimen sequenced was naive CD8+ T cells sorted from blood. Receptor source: a man between 18 and 29 years old in good health. Both conserved end residues are trimmed from each CDR3. The size of a clone is reported for some rows only, either as once, few or many, or as a class for expanded clones.

v_gene	abundance	j_gene	CDR3aa
TRBV4-3	-	TRBJ2-2	ASSLRTSGTGELF
TRBV11-2	-	TRBJ1-1	ASSSDTEAF
TRBV5-1	-	TRBJ1-1	ASSTQGTEAF
TRBV19	once	TRBJ2-7	ASSTGLGEQY
TRBV6-5	-	TRBJ2-7	ASSPTTGDSYEQY
TRBV6-6	-	TRBJ2-3	ATRGGSSTDTQY
TRBV2	-	TRBJ2-7	ASQLAGSSYEQY
TRBV5-6	-	TRBJ1-1	ASSTDGTALNTEAF
TRBV6-1	-	TRBJ1-5	ASASGTGGGQPQH
TRBV5-4	-	TRBJ2-7	ASSPDRGEQY
TRBV6-5	-	TRBJ1-6	ASMRTEYNSPLH
TRBV7-9	-	TRBJ1-3	ASSSPVGQDGNTIY
TRBV19	-	TRBJ1-1	AQNLRRNTEAF
TRBV7-9	-	TRBJ1-2	ASRPTSSLLDYGYT
TRBV27	-	TRBJ2-2	ASSLSRTGELF
TRBV4-2	-	TRBJ1-5	ASSQEPGFDGQPQH
TRBV6-1	-	TRBJ1-6	ASTKGTGMNSPLH
TRBV30	-	TRBJ2-2	AWQLGTGTTGELF
TRBV4-1	-	TRBJ2-7	ASSQVAENYEQY
TRBV7-2	-	TRBJ1-1	ASSTTGQPNTEAF
TRBV18	once	TRBJ2-1	ASSPPMEEQF
TRBV30	-	TRBJ2-3	AWSGSTDTQY
TRBV7-9	-	TRBJ2-1	ASSLVDGSYNEQF
TRBV27	once	TRBJ1-1	ASRVFMNTEAF
TRBV5-6	-	TRBJ2-1	ASSESGYSYNEQF
TRBV29-1	-	TRBJ2-1	SVNPIAGAGNEQF
TRBV7-2	-	TRBJ2-7	ASSKGRGYGDYEQY
TRBV13	-	TRBJ2-7	ASSPRGAGGFAEQY
TRBV5-6	-	TRBJ1-2	ASSLWGAPNYGYT
TRBV6-1	-	TRBJ2-7	ASSEAGAYYEQY
TRBV4-3	-	TRBJ1-4	ASSQVLGDRGPQGYEKLF
TRBV9	-	TRBJ1-5	ASSVGGGAGQPQH
TRBV4-1	-	TRBJ2-5	ASSPLDKETQY
TRBV28	once	TRBJ1-2	ASSYPSLSGPQGIHGYT
TRBV29-1	-	TRBJ2-5	SVDISGYPQETQY
TRBV5-4	-	TRBJ2-1	ASSPGTAYNEQF
TRBV5-4	-	TRBJ2-3	ASSKGQGNADTQY
TRBV11-2	few	TRBJ1-5	ASSLSVNQPQH
TRBV5-1	-	TRBJ2-1	ASSIGQPGLAGYNEQF
TRBV7-9	-	TRBJ2-4	ASSLAGGPFAESIQY